What follows are 18 T cell receptor beta chains derived from one specimen sequenced in a study of blood T cell repertoires in COVID-19. The repertoire was sequenced with immunoSEQ multiplex PCR; TCRdb's copy has only in-frame clones and lacks some. This sample has roughly 410,000 clones, with about 88% found just once. Sequencing input: peripheral blood. All receptors come from a woman in her 40s with COVID-19, enrolled during active disease.

V is TRBV15 and J is TRBJ2-5; TRBD1 matches 7 bases. The junction had 11 bases not matched to a gene; V was cut back by 5 bases and J by 5 bases. Germline CDR1 LNHNV, CDR2 YYDKDF (reference sequence). The CDR3 loop spans 15 amino acids. This CDR3 reads CATSSGTGVAETQYF. CDR3 in DNA: TGTGCCACCAGCTCAGGAACAGGGGTGGCCGAGACCCAGTACTTC.

This chain joins TRBV7-9 and TRBJ1-1; no clear D. The CDR3 length is 14 residues. CDR1 SEHNR and CDR2 FQNEAQ come from the germline V gene (reference sequence). V shed 2 bases and J shed 6 bases, with 13 bases lying between them. The CDR3 spells CASSLIALLSEAFF. The CDR3 DNA follows: TGTGCCAGCAGCTTAATTGCCCTACTCTCTGAAGCTTTCTTT.

This sequence joins TRBV28 and TRBJ1-6, with TRBD1 matching over 8 bases. CDR3 length: 15 residues. Germline V gives CDR1 MDHEN, CDR2 SYDVKM. J gave up 9 bases and V 5 bases, and 9 bases lay outside the gene matches. CDR3 sequence: CASSPGQGILSPLHF. The CDR3 DNA reads TGTGCCAGCAGTCCCGGACAGGGAATTCTTTCACCCCTCCACTTT.

This chain connects TRBV2 to TRBJ2-7, with D unresolved. V was clipped by 5 bases and J by 4 bases, with 6 bases between them. This CDR3 region has 11 residues. Germline lookup yields CDR1 SNHLY and CDR2 FYNNEI. CDR3 nucleotides: TGTGCCAGCAGTCCCCGGTACGAGCAGTACTTC. Translation gives CASSPRYEQYF.

This clone was detected only a few times. The chain recombines TRBV27 with TRBJ2-7; 9 bases map to TRBD1. Losses at the gene ends were 6 bases for V and 4 bases for J; bases not matched to a gene: 13. Germline CDR1 is MNHEY and CDR2 is SMNVEV (reference sequence). This CDR3 is built from 16 residues. This chain's CDR3 is CASSLGAPGTGYEQYF. In DNA form, the CDR3 reads TGTGCCAGCAGCTTAGGAGCCCCCGGGACAGGGTACGAGCAGTACTTC.

The J gene is TRBJ1-5, the V gene TRBV5-8, with a weak D call TRBD1 (6 bases). CDR1 is SGHTS and CDR2 is YDEGEE in the germline V gene. CDR3 length equals 15 residues. The germline V and J ends were trimmed by 3 bases and 0 bases, with 10 bases remaining between them. The CDR3: CASSSGQNSNQPQHF. CDR3 nucleotides: TGTGCCAGCAGCTCGGGACAAAATAGCAATCAGCCCCAGCATTTT.

V usage is TRBV7-9 and J usage is TRBJ2-7; 7 nucleotides match TRBD1. The CDR3 is made up of 13 amino acids. Trimming cost V 5 bases and J 1 base; bases outside gene matches: 2. Germline-derived CDR1 and CDR2 are SEHNR and FQNEAQ (reference sequence). The CDR3 coding sequence is TGTGCCAGCAGCACGGGACAGTCCTACGAGCAGTACTTC. Translated, it gives CASSTGQSYEQYF.

This clone came up a few times. V is TRBV7-2 and J is TRBJ1-1; D might be TRBD1 (6 bases). The CDR3 is made up of 14 amino acids. Trimming removed 5 bases at V and 2 bases at J, with 12 bases between. CDR1 is SGHTA, CDR2 FQGNSA, per germline. CDR3 residues: CASSPAGENTEAFF. In DNA form, the CDR3 reads TGTGCCAGCAGCCCCGCAGGGGAAAACACTGAAGCTTTCTTT.

This rearrangement joins TRBV24-1 to TRBJ2-7; D might be TRBD2 (6 bases). CDR1 is KGHDR and CDR2 is SFDVKD in the germline V gene. CDR3 length: 17 residues. The V end lost 3 bases, the J end lost 3 bases, and 20 bases lay between the germline ends. The CDR3 spells CATSDKLLGQGGYEQYF. CDR3 DNA: TGTGCCACCAGTGATAAACTCCTCGGGCAGGGAGGCTACGAGCAGTACTTC.

The chain links TRBV5-4 to TRBJ2-1; tentatively, D is TRBD1 (6 bases). Trimming removed 10 bases at V and 0 bases at J, with 14 bases between. Per germline, CDR1 SGHNT and CDR2 YYREEE (reference sequence). The CDR3 spans 14 residues. This CDR3 reads CAVHRDTSYNEQFF. The CDR3 coding sequence is TGTGCCGTCCATCGGGACACCTCCTACAATGAGCAGTTCTTC. Full variable domain (outside the CDR3, taken from reference TRBV5-4 and TRBJ2-1): ETGVTQSPTHLIKTRGQQVTLRCSSQSGHNTVSWYQQALGQGPQFIFQYYREEENGRGNFPPRFSGLQFPNYSSELNVNALELDDSALYLCAVHRDTSYNEQFFGPGTRLTVL.

The V call is TRBV13, the J call TRBJ1-1, with TRBD1 identical over 9 bases. CDR1 is PRHDT and CDR2 is FYEKMQ in the germline V gene (reference sequence). The length of the CDR3 is 16 residues. With 0 bases clipped from V and 7 bases from J, the junction kept 9 bases outside the gene matches. CDR3 amino acids: CASSLGLGQGSGEAFF. CDR3 coding DNA: TGTGCCAGCAGCTTAGGCCTGGGACAGGGTAGTGGTGAAGCTTTCTTT.

CDR3 amino acids: CASSHGTEYNEQFF. As DNA, the CDR3 is TGTGCCAGCAGTCACGGGACAGAATACAATGAGCAGTTCTTC. The V and J genes are TRBV27 and TRBJ2-1; 7 bases are shared with TRBD1. Trimming at V came to 5 bases and at J to 4 bases, leaving 5 bases not matched to a gene. The CDR3 loop spans 14 amino acids. CDR1 is MNHEY and CDR2 is SMNVEV in the germline V gene (reference sequence).

The chain combines TRBV6-5 with TRBJ1-1; TRBD1 matches 7 bases. The CDR3 contains 13 residues. V shed 8 bases, J shed 3 bases, and the junction held 6 bases outside the gene matches. Germline V CDR1 and CDR2: MNHEY, SVGAGI. Here the CDR3 DNA reads TGTGCCAGCCTGGGACAGAGACACACTGAAGCTTTCTTT. This sequence encodes CASLGQRHTEAFF.

CDR3 DNA: TGTGCCAGTAGTGTAAGCAATCAGCCCCAGCATTTT. Translating gives CASSVSNQPQHF. The chain has TRBV19 and TRBJ1-5, with D hard to call. Trimming took 5 bases from V and 1 from J, leaving 3 bases between them. Germline V CDR1 and CDR2: LNHDA, SQIVND (reference sequence). This CDR3 is 12 amino acids long.

V usage is TRBV24-1 and J usage is TRBJ2-1, with D tentatively TRBD1 (5 bases). The CDR3 is made up of 13 amino acids. Germline CDR1 reads KGHDR; CDR2 reads SFDVKD. Deletions cut 4 bases from V and 13 bases from J, with 16 bases between. Written as DNA, the CDR3 is TGTGCCACCAGTGACTCATCCCAGGGTCAACAGTTCTTC. It translates to CATSDSSQGQQFF.

As to this clone: One junction end does not reproduce the germline sequence, and a read error may be involved. This rearrangement joins TRBV5-1 to TRBJ2-3; 7 bases are a match to TRBD2. The CDR3 extends over 13 amino acids. CDR1 is SGHRS, CDR2 YFSETQ, per germline. The DNA of the CDR3 is TGCGCCAGCAGTTTGGATAGCGGGGATACGCAGTATTTT. Translation: CASSLDSGDTQYF.

V is TRBV11-2 and J is TRBJ1-6; D call uncertain. Germline V gives CDR1 SGHAT, CDR2 FQNNGV. The CDR3 is made up of 14 amino acids. Trimming removed 5 bases from V and 8 bases from J, with 13 bases in between. The CDR3 sequence: CASSLGTRDSPLHF. CDR3 sequence (DNA): TGTGCCAGCAGCCTAGGCACTCGGGATTCACCCCTCCACTTT. The variable domain in full, completed from reference TRBV11-2 and TRBJ1-6, reads EAGVAQSPRYKIIEKRQSVAFWCNPISGHATLYWYQQILGQGPKLLIQFQNNGVVDDSQLPKDRFSAERLKGVDSTLKIQPAKLEDSAVYLCASSLGTRDSPLHFGNGTRLTVT.

The rearrangement joins TRBV7-2 to TRBJ1-5; the match to TRBD1 covers 9 bases. Germline V lookup: CDR1 SGHTA, CDR2 FQGNSA. The CDR3 consists of 16 residues. The junction had 7 bases not matched to a gene; V was cut back by 1 base and J by 6 bases. CDR3 amino acids: CASSLESTGGLQPQHF. The CDR3 nucleotides read TGTGCCAGCAGCTTAGAATCGACAGGGGGTCTTCAGCCCCAGCATTTT.